The present TCR beta chain was sequenced within a study of shared clonotypes between healthy human individuals. On the study more broadly: Each donor had three CD4 naive, three CD4 memory, two CD8 naive and one CD8 memory plate.

Each subset's genomic DNA was split evenly across several immunoSEQ plates. Produced via immunoSEQ multiplex PCR; TCRdb's table is partial and in-frame only. The sample has about 1.5 million clones; 98% are singletons. Study-level results: Incompleteness in sorted-subset sequencing, despite large depth, was shown by rarefaction. In contrast to clonotypes shared by all four donors, non-shared clonotypes had lower generation probabilities.

The CDR3 spans 15 residues. Germline CDR1 reads SGHDT; CDR2 reads YYEEEE. V lost 4 bases, J lost 2 bases, and 5 bases stayed unmatched. A word on this clone: Its antigen is not identified.

Sequencing was done on a sample of naive CD4+ T cells sorted from blood. Subset: CD45RA+ positively selected. The origin of this receptor is a man younger than 45 in good health. This chain connects TRBV5-6 to TRBJ2-3; 9 nucleotides line up with TRBD1. The CDR3 region is CASSGGTGNTDTQYF. The CDR3 DNA is TGTGCCAGCAGCGGAGGGACAGGGAACACAGATACGCAGTATTTT.